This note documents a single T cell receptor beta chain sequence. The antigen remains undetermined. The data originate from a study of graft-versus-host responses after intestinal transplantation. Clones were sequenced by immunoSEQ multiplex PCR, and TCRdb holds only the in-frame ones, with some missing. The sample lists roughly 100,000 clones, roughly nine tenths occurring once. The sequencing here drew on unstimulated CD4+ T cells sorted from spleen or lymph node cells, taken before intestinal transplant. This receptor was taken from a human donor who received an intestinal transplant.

CDR3 bases: TGCGCCAGCCAGACAGGGACCACAGATACGCAGTATTTT. Its translation is CASQTGTTDTQYF. The chain is built from TRBV5-1 and TRBJ2-3; 7 positions match TRBD1. The CDR3 runs to 13 residues. The trim removed 7 bases at V and 2 bases at J, leaving 4 bases unmatched. The germline gives CDR1 SGHRS, CDR2 YFSETQ.